This T cell receptor (beta chain) was recorded in a study of CD8+ T cells in alopecia areata. Findings and limits, study-wide: Normal scalp showed lower clonality than lesional scalp, especially alopecia totalis/universalis.

In this sample, this clone turned up a few times. The antigen is unknown. The CDR3 is 14 amino acids. The germline gives CDR1 MNHEY, CDR2 SVGAGI. The V end was cut by 6 bases, the J end by 3 bases, with 12 bases between. Stated treatment: oral pan-JAK inhibitor, 5-10 mg twice daily. Following RNA extraction, reverse transcription yielded cDNA that acted as the sequencing template. This table comes from immunoSEQ multiplex PCR, and its TCRdb copy is limited to in-frame clones, with some not included. The sample includes some 80,000 clones, approximately 66% of them seen just once. Sequenced material: CD8+ T cells sorted from blood, taken at week 24, from a patient treated with tofacitinib. The clonotype originates from a human donor with alopecia areata. The chain uses TRBV6-5 and TRBJ2-1, with D tentatively TRBD2 (6 bases). CDR3 DNA: TGTGCCAGCAGCCCGGTGGGGGGCTACAATGAGCAGTTCTTC. This translates into CASSPVGGYNEQFF.